Sequencing of this TCR beta chain was carried out in a study of response to subunit inactivated influenza vaccine. Study-level points and caveats: Authors suggested each seasonal flu vaccination may recruit only limited numbers of new T cells.

This clonotype has just a few counts. The target antigen is unknown. The junction had 7 bases not matched to a gene; V was cut back by 4 bases and J by 1 base. The length of the CDR3 is 15 residues. Germline lookup yields CDR1 SGHRS and CDR2 YFSETQ. TCRdb reprocessed the RT-PCR reads with MiXCR, giving one entry per CDR3 protein. The sample holds a few hundred thousand distinct CDR3 sequences; approximately 6.9% are singletons and the top ten take around 13%. The receptor was isolated from a man aged 50-75 years who received an inactivated influenza vaccine. This chain connects TRBV5-1 to TRBJ1-1, with TRBD1 matching 7 bases. Sequences were derived from PBMCs from blood, sampled roughly 24 months after vaccination. The CDR3 region has the DNA TGCGCCAGCAGCACCCACTGGACAGGGAACACTGAAGCTTTCTTT. Translation: CASSTHWTGNTEAFF.